These T cell receptor beta chains were read from a single sample in a study of blood T cells in healthy people across ages. TCRdb independently ran MiXCR on the 5' RACE reads; one entry per CDR3 protein. The data hold about 730,000 distinct CDR3 sequences, with roughly 41% observed a single time. The sequenced sample was blood. The receptors come from a woman aged 60-75 years in good health. CDR3s include the opening cysteine and the closing phenylalanine or tryptophan. Fields, in order: D gene, J gene, clone size, V gene, CDR3 DNA, CDR3 protein. A D gene is named only where the DNA matches it firmly. Rows may omit the clone size; those that give it use once, few, many or a size class.

TRBD2 | TRBJ2-3 | . | TRBV9 | TGTGCCAGCAGCGTAGTGGCGGGGGGGCCCACAGATACGCAGTATTTT | CASSVVAGGPTDTQYF
TRBD2 | TRBJ2-1 | . | TRBV7-2 | TGTGCCAGCAGCTTAAGGGGACTAGCCTCCTACAATGAGCAGTTCTTC | CASSLRGLASYNEQFF
. | TRBJ2-1 | . | TRBV4-2 | TGTGCCAGCAGCCAAGCACTATGGTATGAGCAGTTCTTC | CASSQALWYEQFF
TRBD2 | TRBJ2-7 | once | TRBV5-1 | TGCGCCAACAGCTTGGAGGGCACTAGCGGCTACGAGCAGTACTTC | CANSLEGTSGYEQYF
TRBD2 | TRBJ2-5 | . | TRBV29-1 | TGCAGCTCCCGGGGTAGCGGGACGGAAAAAGAGACCCAGTACTTC | CSSRGSGTEKETQYF
. | TRBJ2-6 | . | TRBV20-1 | TGCAGTGCTTCCCAACAGGCCGGGGCCAACGTCCTGACTTTC | CSASQQAGANVLTF
TRBD1 | TRBJ1-5 | . | TRBV29-1 | TGCAGCGCTAACAGGGGGCGCGTTAGCAATCAGCCCCAGCATTTT | CSANRGRVSNQPQHF
. | TRBJ1-5 | . | TRBV12-3/TRBV12-4 | TGTGCCAGCAGGGGACCTGGCGATCAGCCCCAGCATTTT | CASRGPGDQPQHF
TRBD2 | TRBJ2-7 | few | TRBV10-3 | TGTGCCATCAGCTCTAGCGGGAGGGCCACCGAGCAGTACTTC | CAISSSGRATEQYF
TRBD1 | TRBJ2-7 | . | TRBV20-1 | TGCAGTGCTAGTGGTGACAGGGACTACGAGCAGTACTTC | CSASGDRDYEQYF
. | TRBJ2-1 | . | TRBV20-1 | TGCAGTGCTAGACCCACGCCGCCTGAGCAGTTCTTC | CSARPTPPEQFF
TRBD2 | TRBJ2-5 | few | TRBV3-1 | TGTGCCACCAAACTAGCGGGAGGACAAGAGACCCAGTACTTC | CATKLAGGQETQYF
TRBD1 | TRBJ1-1 | few | TRBV6-2/TRBV6-3 | TGTGCCAGCAGTTACGGGACAGCAAATACGAACACTGAAGCTTTCTTT | CASSYGTANTNTEAFF
. | TRBJ2-7 | few | TRBV6-5 | TGTGCCAGCAGTTACCAAAAGGGCCCCCCTTCGTGCGAGCAGTACTTC | CASSYQKGPPSCEQYF
. | TRBJ1-1 | . | TRBV2 | TGTGCCAGCAGTGCAGAGGGAAGTTCTGAAGCTTTCTTT | CASSAEGSSEAFF
. | TRBJ2-7 | once | TRBV30 | TGTGCCTGGAGTGGACAACTTCTTCCCACCCACGAGCAGTACTTC | CAWSGQLLPTHEQYF
TRBD2 | TRBJ2-7 | . | TRBV5-1 | TGCGCCAGCAGCATTGTTAGCGGGACGACCTACGAGCAGTACTTC | CASSIVSGTTYEQYF
TRBD2 | TRBJ2-5 | few | TRBV20-1 | TGCAGCCAGAGACCGGGAGGGGAGACCCAGTACTTC | CSQRPGGETQYF
TRBD2 | TRBJ2-3 | few | TRBV9 | TGTGCCAGCAGCGTTCTAGCGGGAGGGCCAACAGATACGCAGTATTTT | CASSVLAGGPTDTQYF
. | TRBJ2-7 | . | TRBV15 | TGTGCCACCAGCAGAGATCTAGGGAATGTTTACGAGCAGTACTTC | CATSRDLGNVYEQYF
. | TRBJ1-4 | few | TRBV4-3 | TGCGCCAGCAGCCAAGCGCTCACAGGGATTGAAAAACTGTTTTTT | CASSQALTGIEKLFF
. | TRBJ2-7 | many | TRBV3-1 | TGTGCCAGCAGCCAAACGACAATCGAGCAGTACTTC | CASSQTTIEQYF
TRBD2 | TRBJ2-2 | . | TRBV10-3 | TGTGCCATCAGCCCGGGACTAGCGGGTAACACCGGGGAGCTGTTTTTT | CAISPGLAGNTGELFF
TRBD2 | TRBJ2-1 | . | TRBV11-3 | TGTGCCAGCAGCTTAGTGCCGGGAGGGCCCTACAATGAGCAGTTCTTC | CASSLVPGGPYNEQFF
. | TRBJ1-1 | . | TRBV30 | TGTGCCTGGAGTGCTCCAGTTAACACTGAAGCTTTCTTT | CAWSAPVNTEAFF
TRBD2 | TRBJ2-3 | . | TRBV12-3/TRBV12-4 | TGTGCCAGCAGATTAGCGGGGGGCGCAGATATGGAGTATTTT | CASRLAGGADMEYF
TRBD1 | TRBJ2-5 | . | TRBV12-3/TRBV12-4 | TGTGCCAGCAGCCACAGGGGAACTCTAGAGACCCAGTACTTC | CASSHRGTLETQYF
TRBD2 | TRBJ2-2 | . | TRBV5-1 | TGCGCCAGCAGCTCCGGGCAGCCTAGCGGTTACGCGAACACCGGGAAGCTGTTTTTT | CASSSGQPSGYANTGKLFF
. | TRBJ2-7 | once | TRBV5-1 | TGCGCCAGCAGCCCAGACGGTAGGTCCTACGAGCAGTACTTC | CASSPDGRSYEQYF
. | TRBJ1-1 | . | TRBV20-1 | TGCAGTGTACCCGGGCGGGGGAACACTGAAGCTTTCTTT | CSVPGRGNTEAFF